Shown below are 6 T cell receptor beta chains from a single sample sequenced in a study of OX40 agonist ivuxolimab in advanced cancers. Sequenced by immunoSEQ multiplex PCR; TCRdb stores in-frame clones only, minus some. The sample has about 30,000 clones, roughly 81% seen once. The sequenced sample was CD4+ or CD8+ T cells sorted from blood, obtained in a trial of the OX40 agonist ivuxolimab. These receptor sequences come from an adult with an advanced solid tumor such as melanoma, head and neck, liver or kidney cancer.

V is TRBV6-1 and J is TRBJ1-1; perhaps TRBD1 as D (6 bases). Germline CDR1 reads MNHNS; CDR2 reads SASEGT. The CDR3 is made up of 15 amino acids. Trimming cost V 3 bases and J 1 base, with 12 bases left between them. The CDR3 sequence: CASSDRGQPNTEAFF. CDR3 nucleotides: TGTGCCAGCAGTGATCGGGGACAACCGAACACTGAAGCTTTCTTT.

CDR3 sequence reads: CASSLLVGEQYF. As DNA, the CDR3 is TGTGCCAGCAGTTTGTTAGTAGGCGAGCAGTACTTC. The chain carries TRBV28 and TRBJ2-7; D remains ambiguous. Germline V gene lookup returns CDR1 MDHEN and CDR2 SYDVKM. There are 12 residues in the CDR3. V lost 3 bases to trimming and J lost 6 bases, with 9 bases between them.

This chain joins TRBV18 and TRBJ2-7; D possibly uses TRBD1 or TRBD2 (5 bases each). Trimming took off 5 bases at V and 4 bases at J, with 21 bases between the two ends. Germline V gene lookup returns CDR1 KGHSH and CDR2 LQKENI. The CDR3 length is 16 residues. The CDR3 loop reads CASSANSGGDRYEQYF. The CDR3 nucleotides read TGTGCCAGCTCAGCAAACAGTGGGGGAGATCGGTACGAGCAGTACTTC. The full variable domain, in which reference TRBV18 and TRBJ2-7 provide the parts outside the CDR3, is NAGVMQNPRHLVRRRGQEARLRCSPMKGHSHVYWYRQLPEEGLKFMVYLQKENIIDESGMPKERFSAEFPKEGPSILRIQQVVRGDSAAYFCASSANSGGDRYEQYFGPGTRLTVT.

The chain joins TRBV28 to TRBJ1-1; no clear D gene. The V gene's germline CDR1 is MDHEN and CDR2 SYDVKM. V lost 8 bases, J lost 10 bases, and 14 bases lay in between. The CDR3 has 11 amino acids. This chain's CDR3 is CASAPQVGAFF. The CDR3 DNA sequence: TGTGCCAGCGCCCCGCAGGTTGGAGCTTTCTTT.

This chain joins TRBV11-2 and TRBJ1-1; D is undetermined. The CDR3 loop spans 16 amino acids. Germline values: CDR1 SGHAT, CDR2 FQNNGV. V was cut by 2 bases and J by 0 bases, with 13 bases left in between. CDR3 sequence (DNA): TGTGCCAGCAGCTTAACGGTAGGAGCGATGAACACTGAAGCTTTCTTT. This gives the protein CASSLTVGAMNTEAFF. Together with reference TRBV11-2 and TRBJ1-1, the CDR3 gives the full variable domain: EAGVAQSPRYKIIEKRQSVAFWCNPISGHATLYWYQQILGQGPKLLIQFQNNGVVDDSQLPKDRFSAERLKGVDSTLKIQPAKLEDSAVYLCASSLTVGAMNTEAFFGQGTRLTVV.

The genes are TRBV6-5 and TRBJ2-7, with D unresolved. The germline V and J ends were trimmed by 5 bases and 3 bases, with 17 bases remaining between them. Germline CDR1 and CDR2: MNHEY and SVGAGI. The CDR3 is made up of 15 amino acids. CDR3 region: CASSPRAHASYEQYF. The CDR3 nucleotides are TGTGCCAGCAGTCCCCGGGCCCACGCCAGCTACGAGCAGTACTTC.